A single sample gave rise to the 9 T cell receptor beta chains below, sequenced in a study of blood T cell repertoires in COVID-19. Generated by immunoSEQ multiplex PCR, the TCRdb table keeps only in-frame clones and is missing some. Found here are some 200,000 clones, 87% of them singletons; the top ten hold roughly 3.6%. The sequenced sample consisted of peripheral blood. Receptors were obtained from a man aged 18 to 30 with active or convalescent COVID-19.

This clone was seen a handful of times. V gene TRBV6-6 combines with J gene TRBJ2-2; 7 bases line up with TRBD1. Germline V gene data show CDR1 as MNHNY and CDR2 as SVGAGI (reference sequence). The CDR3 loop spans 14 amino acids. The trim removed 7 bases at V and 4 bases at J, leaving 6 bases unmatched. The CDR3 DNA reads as TGTGCCAGCATAAAGGGGGCCATCACCGGGGAGCTGTTTTTT. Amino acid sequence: CASIKGAITGELFF.

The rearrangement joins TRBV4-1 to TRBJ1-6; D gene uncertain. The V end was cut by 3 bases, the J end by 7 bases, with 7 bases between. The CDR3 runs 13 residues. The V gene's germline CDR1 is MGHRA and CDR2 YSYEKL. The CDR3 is CASSHIGNSPLHF. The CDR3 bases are TGCGCCAGCAGCCACATCGGGAATTCACCCCTCCACTTT.

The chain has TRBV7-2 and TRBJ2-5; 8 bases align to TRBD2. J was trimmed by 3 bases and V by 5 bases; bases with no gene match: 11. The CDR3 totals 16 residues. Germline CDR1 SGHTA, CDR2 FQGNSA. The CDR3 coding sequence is TGTGCCAGCAGCCCCGGGGTTAGCGGGGCCAAAGAGACCCAGTACTTC. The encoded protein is CASSPGVSGAKETQYF.

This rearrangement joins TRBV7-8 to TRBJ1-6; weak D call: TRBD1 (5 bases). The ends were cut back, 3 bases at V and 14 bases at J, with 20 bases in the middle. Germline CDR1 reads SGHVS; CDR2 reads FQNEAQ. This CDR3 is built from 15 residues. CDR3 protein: CASSFLSTEITALHF. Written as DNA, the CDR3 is TGTGCCAGCAGCTTCCTCTCGACAGAAATAACCGCCCTCCACTTT. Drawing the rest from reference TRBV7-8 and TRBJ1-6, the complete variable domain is GAGVSQSPRYKVAKRGQDVALRCDPISGHVSLFWYQQALGQGPEFLTYFQNEAQLDKSGLPSDRFFAERPEGSVSTLKIQRTQQEDSAVYLCASSFLSTEITALHFGNGTRLTVT.

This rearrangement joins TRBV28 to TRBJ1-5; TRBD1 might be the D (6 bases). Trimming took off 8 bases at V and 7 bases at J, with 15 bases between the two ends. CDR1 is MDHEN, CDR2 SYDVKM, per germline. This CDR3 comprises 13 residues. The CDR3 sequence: CASGYRAPQPQHF. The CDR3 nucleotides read TGTGCCAGCGGGTACAGGGCCCCCCAGCCCCAGCATTTT.

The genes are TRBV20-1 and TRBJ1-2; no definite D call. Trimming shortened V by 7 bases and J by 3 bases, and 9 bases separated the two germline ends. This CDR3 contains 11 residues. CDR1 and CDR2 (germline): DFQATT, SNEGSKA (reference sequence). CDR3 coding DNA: TGCAGTGTGGAGGACGACTATGGCTACACCTTC. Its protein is CSVEDDYGYTF.

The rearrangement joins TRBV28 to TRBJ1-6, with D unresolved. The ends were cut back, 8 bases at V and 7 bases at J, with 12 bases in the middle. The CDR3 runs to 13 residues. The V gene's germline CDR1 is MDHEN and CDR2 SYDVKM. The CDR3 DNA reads TGTGCCAGCTGGAGGACCAAAAATTCACCCCTCCACTTT. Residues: CASWRTKNSPLHF.

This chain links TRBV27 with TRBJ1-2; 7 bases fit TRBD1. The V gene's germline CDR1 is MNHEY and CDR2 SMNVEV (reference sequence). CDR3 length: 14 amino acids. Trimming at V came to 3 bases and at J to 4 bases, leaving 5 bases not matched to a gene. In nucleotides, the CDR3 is TGTGCCAGCAGTTTCGGACAGGCCGTCTATGGCTACACCTTC. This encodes CASSFGQAVYGYTF.

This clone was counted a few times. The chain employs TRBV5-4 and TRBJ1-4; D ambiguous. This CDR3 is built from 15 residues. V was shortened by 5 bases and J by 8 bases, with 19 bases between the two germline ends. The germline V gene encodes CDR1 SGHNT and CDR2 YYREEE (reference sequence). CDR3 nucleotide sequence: TGTGCCAGCAGAGACCGGAACAGTGCGACAGAAAAACTGTTTTTT. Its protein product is CASRDRNSATEKLFF.